A selection of T cell receptor beta chains follows, all from one sample in a study of CD8 T cells in Susac syndrome. TCRdb ran MiXCR on the immunoSEQ multiplex PCR reads and lists one entry per CDR3 protein. The profile shows over 95,000 distinct CDR3 sequences, roughly 90% of them singletons. Sequenced sample: CD8+ T cells from PBMCs. These receptors were obtained from a human donor in good health. Both conserved end residues are part of each CDR3. Each record gives: J gene, clone size, D gene, V gene, CDR3 protein, CDR3 DNA. D genes are given only for firm matches. Clone size is shown for a subset of rows, as once, few, many or a class of expanded clone.

j_call: TRBJ1-2
clone_size: .
d_call: .
v_call: TRBV7-2
cdr3_aa: CASSLQGHPSGYTF
cdr3_nt: TGTGCCAGCAGCTTACAGGGTCACCCTTCTGGCTACACCTTC

j_call: TRBJ2-7
clone_size: .
d_call: .
v_call: TRBV5-1
cdr3_aa: CASSLEGSGYEQYF
cdr3_nt: TGCGCCAGCAGCTTGGAAGGGTCGGGCTACGAGCAGTACTTC

j_call: TRBJ1-1
clone_size: .
d_call: .
v_call: TRBV20-1
cdr3_aa: CSARVGVNTEAFF
cdr3_nt: TGCAGTGCTAGAGTTGGGGTGAACACTGAAGCTTTCTTT

j_call: TRBJ2-7
clone_size: few
d_call: .
v_call: TRBV27
cdr3_aa: CASSSLSYEQYF
cdr3_nt: TGTGCCAGCAGCTCCCTCTCCTACGAGCAGTACTTC

j_call: TRBJ1-1
clone_size: .
d_call: .
v_call: TRBV9
cdr3_aa: CASSGGGQHYTEAFF
cdr3_nt: TGTGCCAGCAGCGGAGGAGGGCAGCATTACACTGAAGCTTTCTTT

j_call: TRBJ2-3
clone_size: .
d_call: .
v_call: TRBV20-1
cdr3_aa: CSARDQRVTDTQYF
cdr3_nt: TGCAGTGCTAGAGATCAACGTGTCACAGATACGCAGTATTTT

j_call: TRBJ1-1
clone_size: .
d_call: TRBD1
v_call: TRBV10-3
cdr3_aa: CAISDPTGGKTEAFF
cdr3_nt: TGTGCCATCAGTGACCCGACAGGGGGCAAGACTGAAGCTTTCTTT

j_call: TRBJ2-1
clone_size: .
d_call: .
v_call: TRBV7-3
cdr3_aa: CASSLSTDNEQFF
cdr3_nt: TGTGCCAGCAGCTTAAGCACCGACAATGAGCAGTTCTTC

j_call: TRBJ2-1
clone_size: .
d_call: .
v_call: TRBV6-5
cdr3_aa: CASSYESEQFF
cdr3_nt: TGTGCCAGCAGTTACGAATCTGAGCAGTTCTTC

j_call: TRBJ1-2
clone_size: .
d_call: TRBD1
v_call: TRBV18
cdr3_aa: CASSPSATGYNGGYTF
cdr3_nt: TGTGCCAGCTCACCTTCCGCGACAGGGTATAACGGTGGCTACACCTTC

j_call: TRBJ2-7
clone_size: .
d_call: .
v_call: TRBV20-1
cdr3_aa: CSARDPNLGSYEQYF
cdr3_nt: TGCAGTGCTAGAGATCCCAATTTAGGAAGCTACGAGCAGTACTTC

j_call: TRBJ1-1
clone_size: .
d_call: TRBD1
v_call: TRBV6-2/TRBV6-3
cdr3_aa: CASRDHETGMNTEAFF
cdr3_nt: TGTGCCAGCAGAGATCATGAGACAGGGATGAACACTGAAGCTTTCTTT

j_call: TRBJ2-2
clone_size: .
d_call: TRBD2
v_call: TRBV3-1
cdr3_aa: CASSPTGRGGRTGELFF
cdr3_nt: TGTGCCAGCAGCCCGACTGGTCGGGGCGGGAGGACCGGGGAGCTGTTTTTT

j_call: TRBJ2-7
clone_size: .
d_call: TRBD2
v_call: TRBV14
cdr3_aa: CASSQESGSFYEQYF
cdr3_nt: TGTGCCAGCAGCCAAGAGAGCGGGAGTTTCTACGAGCAGTACTTC

j_call: TRBJ2-3
clone_size: .
d_call: .
v_call: TRBV29-1
cdr3_aa: CSADRDTQYF
cdr3_nt: TGCAGCGCCGACAGGGATACGCAGTATTTT

j_call: TRBJ2-5
clone_size: .
d_call: TRBD1
v_call: TRBV7-8
cdr3_aa: CASSARTGEKTQYF
cdr3_nt: TGTGCCAGCAGCGCCCGGACAGGGGAGAAGACCCAGTACTTC

j_call: TRBJ1-5
clone_size: once
d_call: .
v_call: TRBV10-3
cdr3_aa: CAISGALNQPQHF
cdr3_nt: TGTGCCATCAGTGGTGCCCTCAATCAGCCCCAGCATTTT

j_call: TRBJ2-3
clone_size: .
d_call: .
v_call: TRBV18
cdr3_aa: CASSPVMSTDTQYF
cdr3_nt: TGTGCCAGCTCACCAGTGATGAGCACAGATACGCAGTATTTT

j_call: TRBJ2-3
clone_size: .
d_call: TRBD2
v_call: TRBV7-8
cdr3_aa: CASSMKAGGGNPDTQYF
cdr3_nt: TGTGCCAGCAGCATGAAGGCGGGGGGCGGCAACCCAGATACGCAGTATTTT

j_call: TRBJ2-7
clone_size: .
d_call: .
v_call: TRBV3-1
cdr3_aa: CASSQAPQDYEQYF
cdr3_nt: TGTGCCAGCAGCCAAGCTCCCCAGGACTACGAGCAGTACTTC

j_call: TRBJ2-5
clone_size: .
d_call: .
v_call: TRBV4-2
cdr3_aa: CASSQEVGAWETQYF
cdr3_nt: TGTGCCAGCAGCCAAGAGGTGGGGGCATGGGAGACCCAGTACTTC

j_call: TRBJ2-6
clone_size: .
d_call: .
v_call: TRBV11-2
cdr3_aa: CASSPYRGGANVLTF
cdr3_nt: TGTGCCAGCAGCCCTTATCGGGGGGGGGCCAACGTCCTGACTTTC

j_call: TRBJ2-1
clone_size: .
d_call: .
v_call: TRBV24-1
cdr3_aa: CATSDPTTEEQFF
cdr3_nt: TGTGCCACCAGTGACCCGACCACGGAGGAGCAGTTCTTC

j_call: TRBJ2-3
clone_size: .
d_call: TRBD1
v_call: TRBV30
cdr3_aa: CAWSAGQGADTQYF
cdr3_nt: TGTGCCTGGAGCGCGGGACAGGGCGCAGATACGCAGTATTTT

j_call: TRBJ2-7
clone_size: .
d_call: TRBD1
v_call: TRBV19
cdr3_aa: CASSPTGVEQYF
cdr3_nt: TGTGCCAGTAGTCCTACAGGGGTTGAGCAGTACTTC

j_call: TRBJ2-3
clone_size: .
d_call: TRBD2
v_call: TRBV7-2
cdr3_aa: CASSDRTSGGAVAQYF
cdr3_nt: TGTGCCAGCAGCGACCGGACTAGCGGGGGGGCGGTGGCGCAGTATTTT

j_call: TRBJ2-7
clone_size: few
d_call: TRBD2
v_call: TRBV12-3/TRBV12-4
cdr3_aa: CASTPTSAYEQYF
cdr3_nt: TGTGCCAGCACCCCGACTAGCGCCTACGAGCAGTACTTC

j_call: TRBJ2-7
clone_size: .
d_call: TRBD2
v_call: TRBV6-2/TRBV6-3
cdr3_aa: CASSSLTSGSQDSYEQYF
cdr3_nt: TGTGCCAGCAGTTCTCTGACTAGCGGGAGCCAAGACTCCTACGAGCAGTACTTC

j_call: TRBJ1-1
clone_size: .
d_call: TRBD1
v_call: TRBV5-1
cdr3_aa: CASHPGQGAQATEAFF
cdr3_nt: TGCGCCAGCCACCCGGGACAGGGGGCGCAGGCCACTGAAGCTTTCTTT

j_call: TRBJ1-1
clone_size: .
d_call: .
v_call: TRBV28
cdr3_aa: CASKGSTEAFF
cdr3_nt: TGTGCCAGCAAAGGGTCGACTGAAGCTTTCTTT

j_call: TRBJ2-1
clone_size: .
d_call: TRBD1
v_call: TRBV7-3
cdr3_aa: CASSPPGQGRGEQFF
cdr3_nt: TGTGCCAGCAGCCCGCCGGGACAGGGGCGAGGCGAGCAGTTCTTC

j_call: TRBJ1-1
clone_size: .
d_call: .
v_call: TRBV20-1
cdr3_aa: CSAAQEINTEAFF
cdr3_nt: TGCAGTGCCGCCCAGGAAATTAACACTGAAGCTTTCTTT

j_call: TRBJ1-2
clone_size: .
d_call: TRBD1
v_call: TRBV5-4
cdr3_aa: CASSGGTGSKLGGYTF
cdr3_nt: TGTGCCAGCAGCGGAGGGACAGGGTCTAAGTTGGGTGGCTACACCTTC

j_call: TRBJ1-2
clone_size: .
d_call: .
v_call: TRBV2
cdr3_aa: CASRERWANYGYTF
cdr3_nt: TGTGCCAGCCGGGAGAGGTGGGCTAACTATGGCTACACCTTC

j_call: TRBJ1-2
clone_size: .
d_call: .
v_call: TRBV13
cdr3_aa: CASSLELQWESYF
cdr3_nt: TGTGCCAGCAGCTTAGAACTACAATGGGAGAGTTACTTC

j_call: TRBJ2-7
clone_size: .
d_call: .
v_call: TRBV10-3
cdr3_aa: CAISESTYEQYF
cdr3_nt: TGTGCCATCAGTGAGTCTACCTACGAGCAGTACTTC

j_call: TRBJ2-2
clone_size: .
d_call: .
v_call: TRBV12-3/TRBV12-4
cdr3_aa: CASGLNGQGNTGELFF
cdr3_nt: TGTGCCAGCGGCCTCAATGGGCAGGGGAACACCGGGGAGCTGTTTTTT

j_call: TRBJ1-3
clone_size: .
d_call: .
v_call: TRBV12-3/TRBV12-4
cdr3_aa: CASSFWRASGNTIYF
cdr3_nt: TGTGCCAGCAGTTTTTGGAGGGCCTCTGGAAACACCATATATTTT

j_call: TRBJ2-2
clone_size: .
d_call: .
v_call: TRBV29-1
cdr3_aa: CSVGGLGAGSGELFF
cdr3_nt: TGCAGCGTTGGCGGACTTGGGGCAGGGTCCGGGGAGCTGTTTTTT

j_call: TRBJ2-1
clone_size: .
d_call: .
v_call: TRBV6-2/TRBV6-3
cdr3_aa: CASRHIAEAYNEQFF
cdr3_nt: TGTGCCAGCAGACACATAGCGGAGGCTTACAATGAGCAGTTCTTC

j_call: TRBJ2-3
clone_size: .
d_call: .
v_call: TRBV20-1
cdr3_aa: CSAVAGDTQYF
cdr3_nt: TGCAGTGCGGTGGCAGGAGATACGCAGTATTTT

j_call: TRBJ2-7
clone_size: few
d_call: TRBD2
v_call: TRBV5-1
cdr3_aa: CASSLEPSGSSGEQYF
cdr3_nt: TGCGCCAGCAGCTTGGAGCCTAGCGGGAGTTCGGGCGAGCAGTACTTC

j_call: TRBJ1-1
clone_size: .
d_call: .
v_call: TRBV3-1
cdr3_aa: CASSQGTVGAFF
cdr3_nt: TGTGCCAGCAGCCAAGGGACGGTGGGGGCTTTCTTT

j_call: TRBJ1-1
clone_size: .
d_call: .
v_call: TRBV29-1
cdr3_aa: CSVAPGREAFF
cdr3_nt: TGCAGCGTCGCCCCCGGTAGGGAAGCTTTCTTT

j_call: TRBJ2-1
clone_size: once
d_call: .
v_call: TRBV24-1
cdr3_aa: CATSDSGAMNYNEQFF
cdr3_nt: TGTGCCACCAGTGATTCCGGGGCGATGAACTACAATGAGCAGTTCTTC